A single sample is the source of the 27 T cell receptor beta chains below, sequenced in a study of shared clonotypes between healthy human individuals. Profiling relied on immunoSEQ multiplex PCR, and the TCRdb table lists in-frame clones only, not all of them. The profile covers some 2,000,000 clones, with approximately 96% appearing a single time and roughly 0.13% taken by the ten largest. The sequenced sample consisted of naive CD4+ T cells sorted from blood. Subset here: CD45RA+ positively selected. These receptor sequences come from a man aged 18 to 30 in good health.

The chain joins TRBV27 to TRBJ2-7, with D maybe TRBD1 (6 bases). The germline V gene encodes CDR1 MNHEY and CDR2 SMNVEV (reference sequence). Trimming took 8 bases from V and 5 from J, leaving 16 bases between them. The CDR3 runs 13 residues. CDR3 DNA: TGTGCCAGCGGATTTCTACAGGGTAACGAGCAGTACTTC. This translates into CASGFLQGNEQYF.

This clone showed up just once. J is TRBJ2-7 and V is TRBV6-1; 7 nucleotides agree with TRBD1. CDR1 and CDR2 from the germline V gene are MNHNS and SASEGT. V lost 6 bases, J lost 1 base, and 6 bases stayed unmatched. The CDR3 has 14 amino acids. CDR3 amino acids: CASRPTGKSYEQYF. The DNA of the CDR3 is TGTGCCAGCAGGCCGACAGGGAAGTCCTACGAGCAGTACTTC.

The chain combines TRBV9 with TRBJ1-2; D is uncertain. V lost 3 bases, J lost 7 bases, and 10 bases lay in between. The CDR3 extends over 12 amino acids. From germline, CDR1 is SGDLS and CDR2 YYNGEE. The CDR3: CASSDEWGGYTF. CDR3 coding DNA: TGTGCCAGCAGCGACGAATGGGGTGGCTACACCTTC.

This rearrangement joins TRBV5-1 to TRBJ2-1, with no clear D. Germline V gives CDR1 SGHRS, CDR2 YFSETQ. The V end lost 3 bases, the J end lost 9 bases, and 16 bases lay between the germline ends. The length of the CDR3 is 14 residues. CDR3 nucleotides: TGCGCCAGCAGCTCTACTGCGTGGGGTGGTGAGCAGTTCTTC. Translating it yields CASSSTAWGGEQFF.

V is TRBV6-6 and J is TRBJ2-7; 8 bases align to TRBD1. CDR1 MNHNY and CDR2 SVGAGI come from the germline V gene (reference sequence). Unmatched junction bases numbered 6, after V lost 5 bases and J lost 6 bases. This CDR3 comprises 13 residues. DNA for the CDR3: TGTGCCAGCAGTCGGACAGGGTCAGGCGAGCAGTACTTC. Amino acid sequence: CASSRTGSGEQYF.

The genes are TRBV6-5 and TRBJ2-1, with D uncertain. Germline V gene lookup returns CDR1 MNHEY and CDR2 SVGAGI. The germline V and J ends were trimmed by 7 bases and 5 bases, with 15 bases remaining between them. There are 14 residues in the CDR3. CDR3 loop: CASTSTGLNNEQFF. DNA for the CDR3: TGTGCCAGCACCTCAACTGGCCTTAACAATGAGCAGTTCTTC.

The J gene is TRBJ2-2, the V gene TRBV14, with TRBD1 matching over 9 bases. Germline trimming cut 3 bases from V and 5 bases from J; bases unmatched to any gene: 4. CDR1 and CDR2 (germline): SGHDN, FVKESK. CDR3 length: 15 amino acids. This chain's CDR3 is CASSQLDRGTGELFF. CDR3 sequence (DNA): TGTGCCAGCAGCCAGTTGGACAGGGGAACCGGGGAGCTGTTTTTT.

The V call is TRBV18, the J call TRBJ1-2; D is undetermined. The V gene lost 1 base and the J gene lost 1 base, with 7 bases spanning the gap. CDR1 and CDR2 (germline): KGHSH, LQKENI. This CDR3 has 14 residues. The CDR3 DNA is TGTGCCAGCTCACCACTTGCCGTTAACTATGGCTACACCTTC. Amino acids: CASSPLAVNYGYTF.

The CDR3 sequence: CASSKTSYEQYF. CDR3 nucleotide sequence: TGTGCCAGCAGCAAAACGAGTTACGAGCAGTACTTC. J is TRBJ2-7 and V is TRBV11-2; D is undetermined. CDR1 SGHAT and CDR2 FQNNGV come from the germline V gene. The ends were cut back, 5 bases at V and 4 bases at J, with 9 bases in the middle. CDR3 length: 12 amino acids. Full variable domain (outside the CDR3, taken from reference TRBV11-2 and TRBJ2-7): EAGVAQSPRYKIIEKRQSVAFWCNPISGHATLYWYQQILGQGPKLLIQFQNNGVVDDSQLPKDRFSAERLKGVDSTLKIQPAKLEDSAVYLCASSKTSYEQYFGPGTRLTVT.

V and J are TRBV5-4 and TRBJ2-3, with 10 bases fitting TRBD2. V gave up 6 bases and J gave up 2 bases; unmatched junction bases: 9. The CDR3 is 16 residues long. Looked up from germline, CDR1 is SGHNT and CDR2 is YYREEE (reference sequence). The CDR3 here is CASTFGGTSATDTQYF. CDR3 nucleotide sequence: TGTGCCAGCACCTTCGGAGGGACTAGCGCCACAGATACGCAGTATTTT.

The V gene is TRBV6-5, the J gene TRBJ2-7; 9 bases map to TRBD2. CDR3 length: 15 amino acids. CDR1 and CDR2 (germline): MNHEY, SVGAGI. The ends lost 0 bases at V and 5 bases at J; junction bases unmatched: 5. CDR3 in amino acids: CASSYSGLAGNEQYF. CDR3 DNA sequence: TGTGCCAGCAGTTACTCCGGCCTAGCGGGAAACGAGCAGTACTTC.

This chain links TRBV12-5 with TRBJ2-2; 10 nucleotides line up with TRBD1. The CDR3 consists of 16 residues. CDR1 is LGHNT, CDR2 FRNRAP, per germline. V gave up 7 bases and J gave up 4 bases; unmatched junction bases: 9. The CDR3 sequence: CASAQSWTGGTGELFF. In DNA, the CDR3 is TGTGCTAGTGCCCAAAGTTGGACAGGGGGCACCGGGGAGCTGTTTTTT. Full variable domain (missing parts from reference TRBV12-5 and TRBJ2-2): DARVTQTPRHKVTEMGQEVTMRCQPILGHNTVFWYRQTMMQGLELLAYFRNRAPLDDSGMPKDRFSAEMPDATLATLKIQPSEPRDSAVYFCASAQSWTGGTGELFFGEGSRLTVL.

CDR3 nucleotides: TGTGCCAGCAGTCAACGACAGGGGCAAGAGACCCAGTACTTC. Protein product: CASSQRQGQETQYF. The chain couples TRBV28 to TRBJ2-5, with 8 bases that match TRBD1. The germline CDR1 and CDR2 sequences are MDHEN and SYDVKM. The ends lost 5 bases at V and 2 bases at J; junction bases unmatched: 4. The CDR3 extends over 14 amino acids.

About this clone: Other DNA sequences in the same sample also yield this CDR3. This chain joins TRBV5-6 and TRBJ2-7; D is possibly TRBD1 (5 bases). CDR1 is SGHDT and CDR2 is YYEEEE in the germline V gene. The CDR3 loop spans 14 amino acids. The V end was cut by 0 bases, the J end by 4 bases, with 11 bases between. CDR3 region: CASSLVGAGYEQYF. DNA for the CDR3: TGTGCCAGCAGCTTGGTTGGGGCCGGTTACGAGCAGTACTTC.

V and J are TRBV6-5 and TRBJ2-7; D gene unclear. Germline V gene data show CDR1 as MNHEY and CDR2 as SVGAGI. V gave up 2 bases and J gave up 0 bases, with 8 bases separating them. The CDR3 contains 14 residues. The CDR3 nucleotides are TGTGCCAGCAGTTACAGGACGGTCTCCTACGAGCAGTACTTC. As protein: CASSYRTVSYEQYF.

Concerning this clone: Other DNA sequences from this sample encode an identical CDR3 as well. V is TRBV7-9 and J is TRBJ2-2; D remains unclear. CDR1 and CDR2 (germline): SEHNR, FQNEAQ (reference sequence). V was shortened by 5 bases and J by 6 bases, with 7 bases between the two germline ends. The CDR3 contains 12 residues. CDR3 nucleotides: TGTGCCAGCAGCCTGGAGCCCGGGGAGCTGTTTTTT. Translating gives CASSLEPGELFF.

This clone was observed a single time. This chain uses TRBV25-1 with TRBJ2-2; no clear D gene. The germline V and J ends were trimmed by 7 bases and 6 bases, with 15 bases remaining between them. The CDR3 runs to 14 residues. Germline V gene data show CDR1 as MGHDK and CDR2 as SYGVNS. The CDR3 nucleotides are TGTGCCAGCACTTTTACCCATGGGGCCGGGGAGCTGTTTTTT. This codes for CASTFTHGAGELFF.

The gene calls are TRBV10-2 and TRBJ2-1; a possible D gene is TRBD2 (6 bases). The CDR3 has 14 residues. The V and J ends lost 8 bases and 0 bases respectively, with 11 bases between them. CDR1 and CDR2 (germline): WSHSY, SAAADI. The chain's CDR3 is CASGSGVSYNEQFF. DNA for the CDR3: TGCGCCAGCGGTTCGGGAGTCTCCTACAATGAGCAGTTCTTC.

This chain connects TRBV6-6 to TRBJ2-1; D is perhaps TRBD1 or TRBD2 (6 bases each). Germline CDR1 is MNHNY and CDR2 is SVGAGI (reference sequence). V lost 5 bases and J lost 13, with 12 bases in between. CDR3 size: 11 residues. In DNA form, the CDR3 reads TGTGCCAGCAGTACGGGGGCTAGTCAGTTCTTC. This sequence encodes CASSTGASQFF.

The V and J genes are TRBV10-3 and TRBJ2-5; no firm D call. The V and J ends lost 7 bases and 2 bases respectively, with 11 bases between them. The CDR3 runs to 13 residues. Germline V gene lookup returns CDR1 ENHRY and CDR2 SYGVKD. The CDR3 coding sequence is TGTGCCATCACCCGGGCAGTACAAGAGACCCAGTACTTC. It yields the protein CAITRAVQETQYF.

This chain connects TRBV10-2 to TRBJ1-1; the match to TRBD1 covers 11 bases. Germline-derived CDR1 and CDR2 are WSHSY and SAAADI. This CDR3 is 15 amino acids long. V was clipped by 2 bases and J by 4 bases; unmatched bases: 3. The CDR3 sequence: CASSEGDRGGTEAFF. The CDR3 region has the DNA TGCGCCAGCAGTGAGGGGGACAGGGGGGGCACTGAAGCTTTCTTT.

About this clone: Compared with germline, one end of the junction differs, possibly owing to a read error. The chain joins TRBV7-7 to TRBJ2-1, with 7 bases identical to TRBD1. Looked up from germline, CDR1 is SSHAT and CDR2 is FNYEAQ (reference sequence). The CDR3 loop spans 13 amino acids. The CDR3 reads CASSFDRAGEQFF. The CDR3 DNA sequence: TGTGCTAGCAGCTTTGACAGGGCTGGGGAGCAGTTCTTC.

The CDR3 loop reads CASSGPGWYNQPQHF. In DNA form, the CDR3 reads TGTGCCAGCAGTGGTCCAGGGTGGTACAATCAGCCCCAGCATTTT. The chain has TRBV2 and TRBJ1-5; the D gene is possibly TRBD1 (5 bases). The CDR3 sequence is 15 residues long. The germline gives CDR1 SNHLY, CDR2 FYNNEI. Trimming pared 4 bases from V and 3 bases from J, leaving 13 bases between.

This rearrangement joins TRBV10-1 to TRBJ1-1; TRBD1 agrees at 8 bases. Germline CDR1 reads WNHNN; CDR2 reads SYGVQD (reference sequence). The CDR3 runs to 13 residues. With 11 bases clipped from V and 5 bases from J, the junction kept 10 bases outside the gene matches. Here the CDR3 DNA reads TGCGCCTCCTCCGCCCAGGGGGCGACTGAAGCTTTCTTT. Translating gives CASSAQGATEAFF.

This sequence joins TRBV10-3 and TRBJ2-3; the D is unclear. The CDR3 contains 12 residues. Per the germline V gene, CDR1 is ENHRY and CDR2 is SYGVKD. V was pared by 7 bases and J by 4 bases, with 9 bases between. CDR3 loop: CAIKGDPDTQYF. As DNA, the CDR3 is TGTGCCATCAAAGGAGACCCAGATACGCAGTATTTT.

On this clone itself: Other DNA variants within this sample encode the same CDR3. The rearrangement links TRBV6-6 to TRBJ2-7, with D possibly TRBD2 on 6 matching bases. The CDR3 is made up of 13 amino acids. From germline, CDR1 is MNHNY and CDR2 SVGAGI (reference sequence). Deletions cut 2 bases from V and 1 base from J, with 6 bases between. CDR3 loop: CASSYGGSYEQYF. The CDR3 DNA follows: TGTGCCAGCAGTTACGGGGGGTCCTACGAGCAGTACTTC.

This chain links TRBV2 with TRBJ2-5; maybe TRBD2 (6 bases). The V end lost 4 bases, the J end lost 7 bases, and 19 bases lay between the germline ends. The CDR3 totals 15 residues. Germline CDR1 and CDR2: SNHLY and FYNNEI. This CDR3 reads CASSVLSAAAGTQYF. DNA for the CDR3: TGTGCCAGCAGTGTCCTTTCGGCCGCAGCGGGGACCCAGTACTTC.